Following are 6 T cell receptor beta chains from one sample sequenced in a study of identical twins. MiXCR, run by TCRdb on the 5' RACE reads, gives a single entry per CDR3 protein. Counted here are roughly 770,000 distinct CDR3 sequences, 15% to 20% occurring once; the ten biggest clones make up around 13%. This sample also appeared in a second study, on T cells expressing NK-cell markers.

The sequenced sample was PBMCs. Receptors were obtained from a woman under 30 in good health.

Only a few counts were recorded for this clonotype. The J gene is TRBJ1-1, the V gene TRBV15; possibly TRBD1 for D (6 bases). Looked up from germline, CDR1 is LNHNV and CDR2 is YYDKDF (reference sequence). Deletions cut 2 bases from V and 0 bases from J, with 10 bases between. The CDR3 has 15 amino acids. The CDR3 sequence is CATSRTGNVNTEAFF. The CDR3 DNA reads TGTGCCACCAGCAGAACAGGGAATGTGAACACTGAAGCTTTCTTT.

This clonotype has only a few counts. The chain recombines TRBV7-6 with TRBJ2-7, with D uncertain. V lost 5 bases to trimming and J lost 0 bases, with 11 bases between them. This CDR3 has 14 residues. CDR1 is SGHVS, CDR2 FNYEAQ, per germline. The CDR3 nucleotides read TGTGCCAGCAGCCGAGCAGAAGCCTCCTACGAGCAGTACTTC. It specifies CASSRAEASYEQYF.

Comment on this clonotype: A much larger clone is a single base away; this may be a read error. As DNA, the CDR3 is TGCGCCAGCAGCATGGGACAGGGGAACACCGGGGAGCTGTTTTTT. It encodes CASSMGQGNTGELFF. V gene TRBV5-1 combines with J gene TRBJ2-2, with TRBD1 matching over 9 bases. Germline CDR1 SGHRS, CDR2 YFSETQ. V was clipped by 4 bases and J by 1 base; unmatched bases: 2. This CDR3 is 15 amino acids long.

This clonotype was picked up a small number of times. V and J are TRBV12-3 or TRBV12-4 and TRBJ2-3, with TRBD2 matching over 11 bases. This CDR3 comprises 17 residues. V shed 7 bases and J 2 bases; nucleotides not matched to a gene: 11. The CDR3 here is CASKNTGLADNTDTQYF. The CDR3 region has the DNA TGTGCCAGCAAGAACACGGGACTAGCGGATAACACAGATACGCAGTATTTT.

The V gene is TRBV20-1, the J gene TRBJ1-6, with D unresolved. The CDR3 is 14 amino acids. Trimming took off 2 bases at V and 6 bases at J, with 11 bases between the two ends. Germline V gives CDR1 DFQATT, CDR2 SNEGSKA (reference sequence). The CDR3 sequence is CSARWEGSNSPLHF. CDR3 nucleotides: TGCAGTGCTAGATGGGAGGGAAGTAATTCACCCCTCCACTTT.

The chain is built from TRBV7-9 and TRBJ2-3, with 7 positions matching TRBD1. The V gene's germline CDR1 is SEHNR and CDR2 FQNEAQ (reference sequence). The CDR3 totals 14 residues. J was trimmed by 4 bases and V by 5 bases; bases with no gene match: 6. CDR3: CASSPTGASDTQYF. CDR3 coding DNA: TGTGCCAGCAGCCCCACAGGGGCCTCAGATACGCAGTATTTT.